The 11 T cell receptor beta chains in this list originate from one sample, sequenced in a study. TCRdb passed the 5' RACE reads through MiXCR, listing each CDR3 protein once. The data hold approximately 40,000 distinct CDR3 sequences, with under 20% observed a single time. Sequencing was carried out using naive CD4+ T cells sorted from a lymph node. Subset given: naive CD4+ T cells, CD4+CD45RA+CD25-. Receptors originate from a female donor with breast cancer.

This clonotype has a handful of counts. The chain links TRBV7-2 to TRBJ2-1, with D uncertain. Germline V gene data show CDR1 as SGHTA and CDR2 as FQGNSA. Trimming shortened V by 1 base and J by 5 bases, and 12 bases separated the two germline ends. The CDR3 is 15 amino acids. The CDR3: CASSLGSSPNNEQFF. The DNA of the CDR3 is TGTGCCAGCAGCTTAGGATCTTCCCCCAACAATGAGCAGTTCTTC. Supplemented by reference TRBV7-2 and TRBJ2-1, the full variable domain reads GAGVSQSPSNKVTEKGKDVELRCDPISGHTALYWYRQSLGQGLEFLIYFQGNSAPDKSGLPSDRFSAERTGGSVSTLTIQRTQQEDSAVYLCASSLGSSPNNEQFFGPGTRLTVL.

Points on this clonotype: A much larger clone is a single base away; this may be a read error. The chain links TRBV6-6 to TRBJ2-1, with D unclear. The germline V gene encodes CDR1 MNHNY and CDR2 SVGAGI (reference sequence). The CDR3 is 16 amino acids. CDR3 sequence (DNA): TGTGCCAGCAGTACCGGCCGTCCGAGCTCCTACAATAAGCAGTTCTTC. Residues: CASSTGRPSSYNKQFF.

This sequence joins TRBV20-1 and TRBJ1-1, with a possible D match to TRBD1 (5 bases). Germline V gene sequence: CDR1 DFQATT, CDR2 SNEGSKA (reference sequence). This CDR3 is 13 amino acids long. Trimming pared 5 bases from V and 4 bases from J, leaving 14 bases between. Here the CDR3 DNA reads TGCAGTGCTTCAGGGCCTTGGGGCACTGAAGCTTTCTTT. Encoded protein: CSASGPWGTEAFF.

In this sample, this clonotype turned up many times. The chain couples TRBV5-1 to TRBJ1-1; D might be TRBD1 (5 bases). V lost 4 bases and J lost 5, with 18 bases in between. CDR1 and CDR2 from the germline V gene are SGHRS and YFSETQ. CDR3 length: 15 amino acids. DNA for the CDR3: TGCGCCAGCAGCGATGAGGGACGGCCGTGGACTGAAGCTTTCTTT. Amino acids: CASSDEGRPWTEAFF.

This clonotype was seen a few times. The chain uses TRBV29-1 and TRBJ2-2, with D perhaps matching TRBD1 (7 bases). V lost 7 bases, J lost 4 bases, and 19 bases lay in between. In germline, CDR1 is SQVTM, CDR2 ANQGSEA. There are 15 residues in the CDR3. Written as DNA, the CDR3 is TGCAGCGCCACGGACAGGATGGGGGGCACCGGGGAGCTGTTTTTT. This codes for CSATDRMGGTGELFF.

This clonotype showed up just a few times. The chain carries TRBV6-1 and TRBJ1-5; 7 positions agree with TRBD1. CDR1 is MNHNS and CDR2 is SASEGT in the germline V gene. The CDR3 length is 15 residues. V lost 8 bases, J lost 3 bases, and 10 bases stayed unmatched. Here the CDR3 reads CASLESTGHNQPQHF. The DNA of the CDR3 is TGTGCCAGCCTAGAATCGACAGGGCACAATCAGCCCCAGCATTTT.

Many counts were recorded for this clonotype. V usage is TRBV4-3 and J usage is TRBJ1-5; D is unresolved. Trimming removed 0 bases from V and 6 bases from J, with 6 bases in between. The CDR3 totals 13 residues. Germline CDR1 is LGHNA and CDR2 is YSLEER. The CDR3 here is CASSQDKAQPQHF. The CDR3 coding sequence is TGCGCCAGCAGCCAAGATAAGGCTCAGCCCCAGCATTTT.

In its sample, this clonotype was seen a few times. The chain joins TRBV5-6 to TRBJ2-7; D tentatively reads TRBD1 or TRBD2 (5 bases each). Germline V gives CDR1 SGHDT, CDR2 YYEEEE. The V and J ends lost 4 bases and 4 bases respectively, with 15 bases between them. The CDR3 totals 14 residues. The CDR3 region has the DNA TGTGCCAGCAGCGGGGGAACTCACCTTTACGAGCAGTACTTC. Its protein product is CASSGGTHLYEQYF.

V and J are TRBV7-8 and TRBJ1-1; D uncertain. There are 14 residues in the CDR3. The V and J ends lost 3 bases and 4 bases respectively, with 12 bases between them. The germline gives CDR1 SGHVS, CDR2 FQNEAQ. In DNA form, the CDR3 reads TGTGCCAGCAGCTTCCCCGGGGAGATCACTGAAGCTTTCTTT. It is translated as CASSFPGEITEAFF.

This clonotype was detected a few times. This chain joins TRBV10-1 and TRBJ1-1; D not certain. This CDR3 has 17 amino acids. Germline V gene lookup returns CDR1 WNHNN and CDR2 SYGVQD (reference sequence). V dropped 1 base and J dropped 4 bases, with 19 bases sitting between them. CDR3 sequence (DNA): TGCGCCAGCAGTGAGTTCGTTAGAGTCGGCCCGGGCACTGAAGCTTTCTTT. Translating gives CASSEFVRVGPGTEAFF.

This clonotype was observed a few times. This rearrangement joins TRBV5-1 to TRBJ2-3; 10 bases agree with TRBD2. The CDR3 totals 16 residues. Germline lookup yields CDR1 SGHRS and CDR2 YFSETQ. J was trimmed by 8 bases and V by 6 bases; bases with no gene match: 15. CDR3 residues: CASTLGLAEAQGTQYF. CDR3 DNA sequence: TGCGCCAGCACCCTCGGACTAGCGGAAGCACAGGGTACGCAGTATTTT.